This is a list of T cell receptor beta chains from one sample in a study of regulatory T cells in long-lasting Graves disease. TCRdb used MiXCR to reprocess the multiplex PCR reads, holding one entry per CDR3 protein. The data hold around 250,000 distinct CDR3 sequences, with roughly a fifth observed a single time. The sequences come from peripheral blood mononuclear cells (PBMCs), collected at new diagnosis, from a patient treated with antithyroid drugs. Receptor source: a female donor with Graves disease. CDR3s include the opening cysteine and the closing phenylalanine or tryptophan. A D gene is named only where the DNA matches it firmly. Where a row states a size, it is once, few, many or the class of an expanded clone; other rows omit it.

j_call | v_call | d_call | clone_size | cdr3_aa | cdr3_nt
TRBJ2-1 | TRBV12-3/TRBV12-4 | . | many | CASRWARNEQFF | TGTGCCAGCAGATGGGCACGGAATGAGCAGTTCTTC
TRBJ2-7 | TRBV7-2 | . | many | CASSLVSYEQYF | TGTGCCAGCAGCTTAGTGTCCTACGAGCAGTACTTC
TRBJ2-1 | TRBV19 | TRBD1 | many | CASSGTGGSYNEQFF | TGTGCCAGTAGTGGGACAGGGGGCTCCTACAATGAGCAGTTCTTC
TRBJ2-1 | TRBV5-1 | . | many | CASMRREGPYNEQFF | TGCGCCAGCATGAGGAGAGAGGGCCCCTACAATGAGCAGTTCTTC
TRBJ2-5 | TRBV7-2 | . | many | CASSPGGLETQYF | TGTGCCAGCTCTCCCGGGGGGCTTGAGACCCAGTACTTC
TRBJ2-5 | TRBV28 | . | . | CASSLELGTETQYF | TGTGCCAGCAGTTTAGAGCTAGGGACAGAGACCCAGTACTTC
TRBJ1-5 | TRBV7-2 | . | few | CASSLRGPYQPQHF | TGTGCCAGCAGCCTCAGGGGACCCTATCAGCCCCAGCATTTT
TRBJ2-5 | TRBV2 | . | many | CASSWGQETQYF | TGTGCCAGCAGTTGGGGCCAAGAGACCCAGTACTTC
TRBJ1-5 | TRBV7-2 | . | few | CASSRDWDGNQPQHF | TGTGCCAGCAGCCGCGACTGGGATGGCAATCAGCCCCAGCATTTT
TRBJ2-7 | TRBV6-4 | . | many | CASSYQSGVSNSYEQYF | TGTGCCAGCAGTTACCAATCAGGGGTTAGTAACTCCTACGAGCAGTACTTC
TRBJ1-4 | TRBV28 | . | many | CASSNHGATNEKLFF | TGTGCCAGCAGTAATCATGGTGCAACTAATGAAAAACTGTTTTTT
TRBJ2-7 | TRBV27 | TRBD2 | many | CASSLQPGLSYEQYF | TGTGCCAGCAGTCTCCAGCCGGGACTATCCTACGAGCAGTACTTC
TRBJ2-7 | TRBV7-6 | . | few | CASSLAMWAVNEQYF | TGTGCCAGCAGCTTAGCGATGTGGGCGGTTAACGAGCAGTACTTC
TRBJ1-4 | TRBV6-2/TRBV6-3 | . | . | CASSSSYEKLFF | TGTGCCAGCAGTTCTTCATATGAAAAACTGTTTTTT
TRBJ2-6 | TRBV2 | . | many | CASTKRGSLRSGANVLTF | TGTGCCAGCACCAAACGAGGCAGTCTGAGGTCTGGGGCCAACGTCCTGACTTTC
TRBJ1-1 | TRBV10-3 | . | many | CAISPQGGSRAFF | TGTGCCATCAGTCCACAGGGCGGAAGCCGAGCTTTCTTT
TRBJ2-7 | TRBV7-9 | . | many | CASSEQGAPEQYF | TGTGCCAGCAGCGAACAAGGAGCTCCGGAGCAGTACTTC
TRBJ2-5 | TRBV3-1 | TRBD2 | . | CASSQDGGALRETQYF | TGTGCCAGCAGCCAAGACGGGGGGGCCCTCCGAGAGACCCAGTACTTC
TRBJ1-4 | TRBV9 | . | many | CASSVGGVNEKLFF | TGTGCCAGCAGCGTAGGAGGGGTTAATGAAAAACTGTTTTTT
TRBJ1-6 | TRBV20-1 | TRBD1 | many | CSARVGRGDRGGSPLHF | TGCAGTGCTAGAGTAGGGAGAGGGGACAGGGGCGGATCACCCCTCCACTTT
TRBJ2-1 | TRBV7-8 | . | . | CASSSSGSRGSDNEQFF | TGTGCCAGCAGCTCCTCGGGCAGCCGGGGATCGGACAATGAGCAGTTCTTC
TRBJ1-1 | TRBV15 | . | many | CATSRVTGMNTEAFF | TGTGCCACCAGCAGAGTAACGGGCATGAACACTGAAGCTTTCTTT
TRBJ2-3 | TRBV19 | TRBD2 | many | CASSKTTSGGWGTDTQYF | TGTGCCAGTAGCAAGACGACTAGCGGGGGGTGGGGCACAGATACGCAGTATTTT
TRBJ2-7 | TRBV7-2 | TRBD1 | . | CASSIGTGEEEQYF | TGTGCCAGCAGCATCGGGACAGGGGAGGAAGAGCAGTACTTC
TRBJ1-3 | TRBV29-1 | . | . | CSVDGSSGGNTIYF | TGCAGCGTTGACGGGTCCTCTGGCGGAAACACCATATATTTT
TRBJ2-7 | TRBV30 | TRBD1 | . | CAWSPGQGTPYEQYF | TGTGCCTGGAGTCCGGGACAGGGAACCCCCTACGAGCAGTACTTC
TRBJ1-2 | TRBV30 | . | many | CAGNSLQGSYGYTF | TGTGCCGGGAACAGCCTTCAGGGTTCCTATGGCTACACCTTC
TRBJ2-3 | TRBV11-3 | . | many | CASSQSGSPSTDTQYF | TGTGCCAGCAGCCAAAGCGGGTCCCCTAGCACAGATACGCAGTATTTT
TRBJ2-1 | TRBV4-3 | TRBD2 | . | CASSQVRGSGIVNNEQFF | TGCGCCAGCAGCCAAGTCAGGGGTAGCGGGATAGTGAACAATGAGCAGTTCTTC
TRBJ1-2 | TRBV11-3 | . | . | CASSLASYGSYGYTF | TGTGCCAGCAGCTTAGCCTCCTACGGGTCCTATGGCTACACCTTC
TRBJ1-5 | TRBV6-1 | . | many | CASSESGQPQHF | TGTGCCAGCAGTGAAAGCGGTCAGCCCCAGCATTTT
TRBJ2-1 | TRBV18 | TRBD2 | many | CASSPRSSGGDNEQFF | TGTGCCAGCTCACCACGATCTAGCGGGGGGGACAATGAGCAGTTCTTC
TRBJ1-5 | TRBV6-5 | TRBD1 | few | CASSYSRDRVNYMVGNQPQHF | TGTGCCAGCAGTTACTCGAGGGACAGGGTAAATTATATGGTTGGCAATCAGCCCCAGCATTTT
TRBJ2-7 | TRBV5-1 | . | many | CASSLEPGSDEQYF | TGCGCCAGCAGCTTGGAACCAGGATCTGACGAGCAGTACTTC
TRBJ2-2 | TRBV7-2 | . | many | CAEAATGELFF | TGTGCCGAGGCAGCTACCGGGGAGCTGTTTTTT
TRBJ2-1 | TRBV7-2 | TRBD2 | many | CASSLLAGTGNEQFF | TGTGCCAGCAGCTTACTAGCGGGGACGGGCAATGAGCAGTTCTTC
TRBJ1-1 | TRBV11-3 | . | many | CASSLWSAEAFF | TGTGCCAGCAGCTTATGGAGTGCTGAAGCTTTCTTT
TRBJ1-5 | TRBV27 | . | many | CASSKTGVRNQPQHF | TGTGCCAGCAGTAAGACAGGAGTACGCAATCAGCCCCAGCATTTT
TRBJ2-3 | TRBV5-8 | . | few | CASSLSPGKRFADTQYF | TGTGCCAGCAGCTTGTCTCCAGGGAAAAGGTTTGCAGATACGCAGTATTTT
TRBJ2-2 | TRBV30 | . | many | CAWKSGGTPNTGELFF | TGTGCCTGGAAAAGCGGCGGGACACCGAACACCGGGGAGCTGTTTTTT
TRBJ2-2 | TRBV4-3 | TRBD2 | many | CASSHPGLAGVWPGAGELFF | TGCGCCAGCAGCCACCCGGGACTAGCGGGAGTATGGCCGGGAGCGGGGGAGCTGTTTTTT
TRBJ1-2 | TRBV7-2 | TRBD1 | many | CASSPTGSIYGYTF | TGTGCCAGCAGCCCGACAGGGAGTATCTATGGCTACACCTTC
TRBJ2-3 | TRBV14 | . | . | CASSQEQGHRTDTQYF | TGTGCCAGCAGCCAGGAGCAAGGGCATCGCACAGATACGCAGTATTTT